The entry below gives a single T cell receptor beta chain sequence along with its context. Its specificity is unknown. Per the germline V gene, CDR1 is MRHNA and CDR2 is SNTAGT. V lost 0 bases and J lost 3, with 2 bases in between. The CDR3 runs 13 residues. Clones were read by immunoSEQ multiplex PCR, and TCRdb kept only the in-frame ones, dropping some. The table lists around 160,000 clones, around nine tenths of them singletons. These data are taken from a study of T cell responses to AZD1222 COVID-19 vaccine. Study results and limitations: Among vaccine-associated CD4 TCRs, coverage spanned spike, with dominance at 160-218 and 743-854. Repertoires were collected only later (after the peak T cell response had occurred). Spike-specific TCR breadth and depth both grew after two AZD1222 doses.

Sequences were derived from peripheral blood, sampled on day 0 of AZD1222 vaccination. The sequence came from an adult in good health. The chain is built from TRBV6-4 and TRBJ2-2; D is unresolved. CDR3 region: CASSDSDTGELFF. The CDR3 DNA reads TGTGCCAGCAGTGACTCTGACACCGGGGAGCTGTTTTTT.